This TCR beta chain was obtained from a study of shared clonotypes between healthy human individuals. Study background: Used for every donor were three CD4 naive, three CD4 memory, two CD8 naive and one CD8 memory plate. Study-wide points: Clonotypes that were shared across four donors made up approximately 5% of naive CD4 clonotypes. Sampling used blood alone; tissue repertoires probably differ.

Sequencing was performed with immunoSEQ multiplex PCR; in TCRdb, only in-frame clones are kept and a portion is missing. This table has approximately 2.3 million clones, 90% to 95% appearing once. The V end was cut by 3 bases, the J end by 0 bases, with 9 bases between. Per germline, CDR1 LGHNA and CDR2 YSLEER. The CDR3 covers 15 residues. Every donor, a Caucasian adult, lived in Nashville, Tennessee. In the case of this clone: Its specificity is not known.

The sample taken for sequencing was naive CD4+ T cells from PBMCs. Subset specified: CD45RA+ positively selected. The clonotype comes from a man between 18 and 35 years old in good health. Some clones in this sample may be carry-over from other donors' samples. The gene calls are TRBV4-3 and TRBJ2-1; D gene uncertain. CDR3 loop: CASSQGISSYNEQFF. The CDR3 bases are TGCGCCAGCAGCCAGGGAATTAGCTCCTACAATGAGCAGTTCTTC.